This is a list of T cell receptor beta chains from one sample in a study of regulatory dendritic cells for organ transplantation. Some clones are missing from TCRdb's copy, which holds only in-frame ones; the method was immunoSEQ multiplex PCR. The sample records more than 9,000 clones, over 80% being singletons. These receptors have no known antigen. The sample consisted of memory CD4+ T cells from blood cultured with dendritic cells. These receptors all come from a human donor in good health. The CDR3 runs from the conserved cysteine through the conserved F or W. D genes are given only for firm matches. Clone size appears in some rows only: once, few, many, or a class for an expanded clone.

TRBJ2-1 - 13 TRBV29-1 TRBD2 TGCAGCGCGAGACTAGCGGGAATGGATGAGCAGTTCTTC CSARLAGMDEQFF
TRBJ1-2 few 13 TRBV6-5 TRBD1 TGTGCCAGCAGCCGACAGGGGAGCGGGGGCTACACCTTC CASSRQGSGGYTF
TRBJ2-1 once 14 TRBV5-1 - TGCGCCAGCAGCTTGGGGGACGAATACAATGAGCAGTTCTTC CASSLGDEYNEQFF
TRBJ1-1 - 12 TRBV25-1 - TGTGCCAGCAGTGAACAGAACACTGAAGCTTTCTTT CASSEQNTEAFF
TRBJ2-5 once 17 TRBV7-9 TRBD2 TGTGCCAGCAGCCCCAAGACTAGCGGTTGGGGCGGGGAGACCCAGTACTTC CASSPKTSGWGGETQYF
TRBJ1-2 - 13 TRBV28 - TGTGCCAGCAGAGCACAGGGAGACTATGGCTACACCTTC CASRAQGDYGYTF
TRBJ2-7 - 10 TRBV27 - TGTGCCAGAACCCCCTACGAGCAGTACTTC CARTPYEQYF
TRBJ2-2 - 13 TRBV7-9 - TGTGCCAGCAGCTTAATAGTCACCGGGGAGCTGTTTTTT CASSLIVTGELFF
TRBJ1-3 - 17 TRBV19 TRBD1 TGTGCCAGTAGTATAAGACAGGGGAGTACCTCTGGAAACACCATATATTTT CASSIRQGSTSGNTIYF
TRBJ2-7 - 16 TRBV12-5 TRBD2 TGTGCTAGTGGTGCCAGGGGGACTAGCGGGCCCTACGAGCAGTACTTC CASGARGTSGPYEQYF
TRBJ1-2 - 12 TRBV29-1 - TGCAGCGTTGAGACAGCTAACTATGGCTACACCTTC CSVETANYGYTF
TRBJ2-5 - 15 TRBV7-5 - TGTGCCAGCAGCTCTCAGGGTCTCCGCCAAGAGACCCAGTACTTC CASSSQGLRQETQYF
TRBJ1-4 - 15 TRBV5-5 - TGTGCCAGCAGCTTGGACCCGGGACCAAATGAAAAACTGTTTTTT CASSLDPGPNEKLFF
TRBJ1-5 - 14 TRBV19 TRBD1 TGTGCCAGTACCACCGGACAGGGGGGCCAGCCCCAGCATTTT CASTTGQGGQPQHF
TRBJ1-2 few 16 TRBV6-6 - TGTGCCAGCAGTTACAAATATGCAGGGACCAACTATGGCTACACCTTC CASSYKYAGTNYGYTF
TRBJ1-2 - 12 TRBV28 - TGTGCCAGCAGCGGAAATAACTATGGCTACACCTTC CASSGNNYGYTF
TRBJ2-1 few 12 TRBV18 TRBD2 TGTGCCAGCTCACCAGATAGGACTAGGAGGTTCTTC CASSPDRTRRFF
TRBJ2-5 - 12 TRBV11-3 - TGTGCCAGCAGCTCGACGGAAGAGACCCAGTACTTC CASSSTEETQYF
TRBJ2-7 once 16 TRBV5-1 TRBD2 TGCGCCAGCAATTTGGGCGGGAGGGCGATCTCCTACGAGCAGTACTTC CASNLGGRAISYEQYF
TRBJ2-3 - 16 TRBV30 TRBD2 TGTGCCTGGACCCCGGAGAGGGGACTATACACAGATACGCAGTATTTT CAWTPERGLYTDTQYF
TRBJ1-5 - 13 TRBV6-1 - TGTGCCAGCAGAGGACTGAGCAATCAGCCCCAGCATTTT CASRGLSNQPQHF
TRBJ2-7 - 15 TRBV7-8 TRBD2 TGTGCCAGCAGCATAGGGACTAGCGACTCCTACGAGCAGTACTTC CASSIGTSDSYEQYF